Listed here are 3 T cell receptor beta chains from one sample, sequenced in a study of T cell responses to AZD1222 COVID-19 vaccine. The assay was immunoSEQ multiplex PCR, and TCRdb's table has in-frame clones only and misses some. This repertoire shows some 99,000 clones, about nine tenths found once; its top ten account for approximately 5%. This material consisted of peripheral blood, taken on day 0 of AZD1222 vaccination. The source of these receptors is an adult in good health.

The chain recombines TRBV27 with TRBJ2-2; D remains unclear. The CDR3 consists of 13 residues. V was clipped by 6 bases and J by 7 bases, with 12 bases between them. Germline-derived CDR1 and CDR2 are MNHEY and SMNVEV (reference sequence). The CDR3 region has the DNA TGTGCCAGCAGAGTTGGGATGTTCGGGGAGCTGTTTTTT. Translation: CASRVGMFGELFF.

CDR3 sequence reads: CASSPPGQGSYEQYF. The CDR3 DNA reads TGTGCCAGCAGTCCCCCGGGACAGGGCTCCTACGAGCAGTACTTC. This chain uses TRBV6-1 with TRBJ2-7; 9 nucleotides align to TRBD1. The CDR3 runs to 15 residues. Losses at the gene ends were 5 bases for V and 0 bases for J; bases not matched to a gene: 5. Germline V gene data show CDR1 as MNHNS and CDR2 as SASEGT.

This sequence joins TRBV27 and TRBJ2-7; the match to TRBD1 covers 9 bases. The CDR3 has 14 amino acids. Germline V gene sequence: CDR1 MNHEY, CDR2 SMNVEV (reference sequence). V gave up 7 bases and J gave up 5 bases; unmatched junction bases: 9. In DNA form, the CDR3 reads TGTGCCAGCAAGCCGGGACAGGGAATTCACGAGCAGTACTTC. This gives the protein CASKPGQGIHEQYF.